The rows below give T cell receptor beta chains drawn from one sample of a study of cytomegalovirus exposure and HLA in healthy donors. Generated by immunoSEQ multiplex PCR, the TCRdb table keeps only in-frame clones and is missing some. The sample shows about 210,000 clones, about 75% of them seen only once. Sequencing was performed on PBMCs. These receptors were collected from a male donor in good health and CMV-seronegative. CDR3s include the opening cysteine and the closing phenylalanine or tryptophan. A D gene is named only where the DNA matches it firmly. For some rows the clone size is stated as once, few or many, or as a class when expanded; others skip it.

>TRBV27|TRBD1|.|TRBJ1-2
TGTGCCAGCAGTGCCGCAGGGGGCATCAAGGGCTACACCTTC
CASSAAGGIKGYTF
>TRBV7-6|.|.|TRBJ2-7
TGTGCCAGCGAGGCTGGAGCAGGGTCTCACTACGAGCAGTACTTC
CASEAGAGSHYEQYF
>TRBV7-9|.|few|TRBJ1-4
TGTGCCAGCAGCTTCGCTCAGTTCAATGAAAAACTGTTTTTT
CASSFAQFNEKLFF
>TRBV4-3|.|once|TRBJ2-1
TGCGCCAGCAGCCAAGATGAACTAGCCGTTGAGCAGTTCTTC
CASSQDELAVEQFF
>TRBV5-1|TRBD1|.|TRBJ1-6
TGCGCCAGCAGCTCTACTCCGGGACAGGGGAATTCACCCCTCCACTTT
CASSSTPGQGNSPLHF
>TRBV6-5|.|.|TRBJ2-1
TGTGCCAGCAGTTACTCGGGGAGGAACAATGAGCAGTTCTTC
CASSYSGRNNEQFF
>TRBV7-8|.|.|TRBJ2-7
TGTGCCAGCAGCCTCAGGGGTCTGGCCTACGAGCAGTACTTC
CASSLRGLAYEQYF
>TRBV6-4|TRBD1|.|TRBJ1-5
TGTGCCAGCAGTCCCGGGACAGAAGCATGGCAGCCCCAGCATTTT
CASSPGTEAWQPQHF
>TRBV7-9|TRBD1|.|TRBJ1-1
TGTGCCAGCAGCTCCTGGGACAGGGGGCCTCAGAACACTGAAGCTTTCTTT
CASSSWDRGPQNTEAFF
>TRBV6-5|.|.|TRBJ2-1
TGTGCCAGCGGGAGAGAAGGTGAGCAGTTCTTC
CASGREGEQFF
>TRBV10-1|TRBD1|few|TRBJ2-3
TGCGCCAGCAGTGAAGGGACAGGGGGCACAGATACGCAGTATTTT
CASSEGTGGTDTQYF
>TRBV6-4|TRBD2|.|TRBJ2-3
TGTGCCAGCAGTGACAGATCTAGCGGCCCTAGCACAGATACGCAGTATTTT
CASSDRSSGPSTDTQYF
>TRBV15|.|.|TRBJ1-2
TGTGCCACCAGCAGAGATATTGGGACTCAGGGTACCTTC
CATSRDIGTQGTF
>TRBV28|TRBD1|.|TRBJ1-2
TGTGCCAGCAGAGATACAGGGGGCGTCGGCGGCTACACCTTC
CASRDTGGVGGYTF
>TRBV5-1|TRBD2|once|TRBJ2-5
TGCGCCAGCAGCTCCCAGACTAGCGGGGGGGAGACCCAGTACTTC
CASSSQTSGGETQYF